These T cell receptor beta chains were read from a single sample in a study of identical twins. MiXCR, run by TCRdb on the 5' RACE reads, gives a single entry per CDR3 protein. The sample has hundreds of thousands of distinct CDR3 sequences; approximately 21% are singletons. These sequences were also reported in another study, on T cells expressing NK-cell markers.

Sequencing was performed on PBMCs. The receptor source for this set is a woman aged 18-29 years in good health. Both conserved end residues are part of each CDR3. The D gene is left open where the match is weak. Clone size, where shown, is once, few, many, or a class for clones that have expanded.

TRBJ2-3 TRBD2 TRBV27 many CASIPFWGGGRDTQYF TGTGCCAGCATCCCTTTCTGGGGGGGGGGTAGAGATACGCAGTATTTT
TRBJ2-1 - TRBV10-3 few CAISGALGRSSYNEQFF TGTGCCATCAGTGGGGCGCTAGGGAGGAGCTCCTACAATGAGCAGTTCTTC
TRBJ2-7 TRBD2 TRBV9 - CASAPGGRVYEQYF TGTGCCAGCGCTCCCGGCGGGAGGGTATACGAGCAGTACTTC
TRBJ2-4 - TRBV20-1 few CSAREHGSFKNIQYF TGCAGTGCTAGAGAACACGGATCGTTCAAAAACATTCAGTACTTC
TRBJ1-2 TRBD1 TRBV6-1 many CASREIGQGHGYTF TGTGCCAGCAGGGAAATAGGACAGGGCCATGGCTACACCTTC
TRBJ1-1 TRBD1 TRBV15 few CATSRAVGQGDTEAFF TGTGCCACCAGCAGAGCGGTCGGACAGGGAGACACTGAAGCTTTCTTT
TRBJ1-2 - TRBV7-9 many CASSDPFGLNYGYTF TGTGCCAGCAGCGATCCTTTCGGCCTAAACTATGGCTACACCTTC
TRBJ1-5 - TRBV12-3/TRBV12-4 few CASSLPFNQPQHF TGTGCCAGCAGTCTTCCTTTCAATCAGCCCCAGCATTTT
TRBJ2-3 - TRBV5-1 - CASSLRHPEADTQYF TGCGCCAGCAGCTTACGGCATCCCGAAGCAGATACGCAGTATTTT
TRBJ1-1 - TRBV20-1 few CSARDTSLGAFF TGCAGTGCTAGAGATACTTCCTTGGGGGCTTTCTTT
TRBJ2-3 - TRBV3-1 few CASSQRGASTDTQYF TGTGCCAGCAGCCAACGCGGGGCGAGCACAGATACGCAGTATTTT
TRBJ2-1 TRBD2 TRBV15 few CATSRTGLASGRGDSYNEQFF TGTGCCACCAGCAGGACGGGTCTTGCTAGCGGGAGGGGAGACTCCTACAATGAGCAGTTCTTC
TRBJ2-3 TRBD2 TRBV4-2 many CASSQVGSGGVDTQYF TGTGCCAGCAGCCAAGTAGGTAGCGGGGGGGTGGATACGCAGTATTTT
TRBJ1-4 - TRBV5-1 - CASSFQEREKLFF TGCGCCAGCAGCTTCCAGGAAAGGGAAAAACTGTTTTTT
TRBJ2-1 TRBD1 TRBV6-1 few CASSSGQGPSDNEQFF TGTGCCAGCAGCTCGGGACAGGGTCCGTCCGACAATGAGCAGTTCTTC
TRBJ2-3 - TRBV29-1 many CSVGTRTTDTQYF TGCAGCGTCGGGACTCGCACCACAGATACGCAGTATTTT
TRBJ1-1 - TRBV2 - CASTLEGLHTEAFF TGTGCCAGCACCTTGGAGGGATTACACACTGAAGCTTTCTTT
TRBJ2-1 TRBD2 TRBV20-1 few CSAIGGGTYNEQFF TGCAGTGCTATAGGCGGGGGTACCTACAATGAGCAGTTCTTC
TRBJ1-5 - TRBV6-1 - CASSDRGVGQPQHF TGTGCCAGCAGTGACAGGGGTGTAGGCCAGCCCCAGCATTTT
TRBJ2-5 - TRBV7-2 - CASSVGTGETQYF TGTGCCAGCAGCGTAGGGACGGGGGAGACCCAGTACTTC
TRBJ2-1 TRBD2 TRBV11-2 few CASSRGTSGETLSPWDEQFF TGTGCCAGCAGCCGAGGGACTAGCGGGGAGACCCTCAGCCCTTGGGATGAGCAGTTCTTC
TRBJ1-2 - TRBV6-2/TRBV6-3 - CASSYPTGYTF TGTGCCAGCAGTTACCCCACCGGCTACACCTTC
TRBJ2-1 - TRBV15 few CATMETSDSQFF TGTGCCACCATGGAGACCTCGGACAGCCAGTTCTTC
TRBJ2-7 TRBD2 TRBV7-2 - CASMNSGNSYEQYF TGTGCCAGCATGAACAGCGGGAATTCCTACGAGCAGTACTTC
TRBJ2-7 TRBD2 TRBV18 - CASSPPVTSGRARDEQYF TGTGCCAGCTCACCACCCGTTACTAGCGGGAGGGCCCGGGACGAGCAGTACTTC
TRBJ2-5 - TRBV20-1 - CSATVLGTQYF TGCAGTGCTACAGTATTGGGGACCCAGTACTTC
TRBJ2-1 - TRBV7-9 - CASTSEWETNEQFF TGTGCCAGCACCTCGGAGTGGGAGACTAATGAGCAGTTCTTC
TRBJ1-2 - TRBV29-1 few CSANTAWGEGYTF TGCAGCGCGAACACCGCCTGGGGCGAAGGCTACACCTTC
TRBJ2-1 TRBD2 TRBV20-1 many CSASTLAGGNNEQFF TGCAGTGCCTCCACACTAGCGGGGGGGAACAATGAGCAGTTCTTC
TRBJ2-5 - TRBV4-3 - CASSQVIGPLGGTQYF TGCGCCAGCAGCCAAGTTATCGGACCCCTGGGGGGGACCCAGTACTTC
TRBJ2-3 TRBD2 TRBV15 - CATSRERGAGVADTQYF TGTGCCACCAGCAGAGAAAGGGGTGCGGGAGTGGCAGATACGCAGTATTTT
TRBJ2-5 TRBD1 TRBV5-1 - CASSLFNPGGGETQYF TGCGCCAGCAGCTTGTTCAATCCAGGGGGCGGTGAGACCCAGTACTTC
TRBJ1-2 TRBD1 TRBV7-2 many CASSLSPDRVIYGYTF TGTGCCAGCAGCTTATCCCCCGACAGGGTGATCTACGGCTACACCTTC
TRBJ1-5 - TRBV6-4 many CASSDSSRDGRGNQPQHF TGTGCCAGCAGTGACTCGAGTCGCGACGGAAGGGGCAATCAGCCCCAGCATTTT
TRBJ1-2 - TRBV3-1 - CASSQGVEVGYTF TGTGCCAGCAGCCAAGGAGTCGAGGTTGGCTACACCTTC
TRBJ2-7 - TRBV20-1 - CSAQTGSWSPLNSYEQYF TGCAGTGCCCAGACAGGTTCTTGGAGTCCCCTTAACTCCTACGAGCAGTACTTC
TRBJ1-1 - TRBV3-1 - CASSQSGTSTAFF TGTGCCAGCAGCCAGTCGGGGACATCGACAGCTTTCTTT
TRBJ2-3 TRBD2 TRBV20-1 few CSARIIAGGNTDTQYF TGCAGTGCTAGAATCATAGCGGGAGGGAACACAGATACGCAGTATTTT
TRBJ2-1 TRBD2 TRBV15 - CATRAGGERAEQFF TGTGCCACCAGGGCGGGAGGGGAACGGGCTGAGCAGTTCTTC
TRBJ2-4 - TRBV28 many CASSPTTPGHQYF TGTGCCAGCAGTCCTACAACTCCGGGGCATCAGTACTTC
TRBJ2-3 - TRBV9 - CASSVGDSTDTQYF TGTGCCAGCAGCGTTGGGGATAGCACAGATACGCAGTATTTT
TRBJ2-3 - TRBV5-1 many CASSSPPDTQYF TGCGCCAGCAGCTCCCCTCCGGATACGCAGTATTTT
TRBJ2-3 - TRBV20-1 many CSARGYRSGPDTQYF TGCAGTGCTAGAGGGTACAGGAGTGGTCCAGATACGCAGTATTTT
TRBJ2-1 - TRBV7-2 few CASSFIGTQINEQFF TGTGCCAGCAGCTTTATAGGGACTCAGATCAATGAGCAGTTCTTC
TRBJ2-5 - TRBV7-9 few CASSPHITARQETQYF TGTGCCAGCAGCCCCCACATCACTGCACGCCAAGAGACCCAGTACTTC
TRBJ1-1 - TRBV6-5 - CASSSYGTGAFF TGTGCCAGCAGTTCCTACGGGACCGGAGCTTTCTTT
TRBJ2-7 - TRBV27 - CASSPAFGQYEQYF TGTGCCAGCAGTCCCGCATTTGGACAGTACGAGCAGTACTTC
TRBJ2-1 - TRBV12-3/TRBV12-4 - CASSLVATANNEQFF TGTGCCAGCAGTTTAGTAGCAACGGCTAACAATGAGCAGTTCTTC
TRBJ2-3 TRBD2 TRBV20-1 - CSASLSGVGTDTQYF TGCAGTGCTTCACTTAGCGGGGTCGGCACAGATACGCAGTATTTT
TRBJ1-2 TRBD1 TRBV5-6 - CASSLSPGTGVHGYTF TGTGCCAGCAGCTTAAGTCCCGGGACAGGGGTCCATGGCTACACCTTC
TRBJ2-1 - TRBV3-1 few CASSKEVAWGPGSEQFF TGTGCCTCCTCCAAGGAGGTAGCTTGGGGGCCTGGTAGTGAGCAGTTCTTC